This T cell receptor beta chain was retrieved from a study of regulatory T cells in long-lasting Graves disease. CDR3 length: 14 amino acids. Germline lookup yields CDR1 DFQATT and CDR2 SNEGSKA (reference sequence). With V trimmed by 2 bases and J by 2 bases, 5 bases remained unmatched. Time point in this sample: persistent/refractory GD, antithyroid drugs over 5 years with positive TRAb. From PBMCs, RNA was extracted and then used to make the TCR library. This clonotype was seen a few times. CDR3-region Arm-PCR and iRepertoire HTBI primers produced the TCR beta libraries. Via MiXCR, TCRdb re-called the multiplex PCR reads, giving one row per CDR3 protein. The sample includes approximately 440,000 distinct CDR3 sequences, around 20% of them seen just once.

The TCR originated in a female donor with Graves disease. Specimen: peripheral blood mononuclear cells (PBMCs), collected when the disease was refractory, from a patient treated with antithyroid drugs. The chain uses TRBV20-1 and TRBJ1-1; 7 bases map to TRBD1. The CDR3 DNA follows: TGCAGTGCTAGATTAGACAGGGTAAACACTGAAGCTTTCTTT. Encoded protein: CSARLDRVNTEAFF.